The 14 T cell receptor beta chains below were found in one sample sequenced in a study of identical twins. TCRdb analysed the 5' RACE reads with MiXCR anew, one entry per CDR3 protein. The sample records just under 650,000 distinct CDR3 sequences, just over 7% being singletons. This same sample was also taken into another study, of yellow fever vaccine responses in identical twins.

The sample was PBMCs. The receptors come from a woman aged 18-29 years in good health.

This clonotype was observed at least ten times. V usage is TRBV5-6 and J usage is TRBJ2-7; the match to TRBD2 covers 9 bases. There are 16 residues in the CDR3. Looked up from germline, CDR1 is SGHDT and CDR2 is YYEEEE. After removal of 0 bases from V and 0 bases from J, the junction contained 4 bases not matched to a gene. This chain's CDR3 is CASSLAGLATSYEQYF. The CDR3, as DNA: TGTGCCAGCAGCTTGGCAGGACTAGCGACCTCCTACGAGCAGTACTTC.

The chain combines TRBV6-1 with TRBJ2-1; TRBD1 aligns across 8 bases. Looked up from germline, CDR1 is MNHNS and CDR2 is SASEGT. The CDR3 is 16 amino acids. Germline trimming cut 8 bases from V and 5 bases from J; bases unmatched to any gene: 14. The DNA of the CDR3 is TGTGCCAGCGGGAAAGGGGGGACAGGCAAGAACAATGAGCAGTTCTTC. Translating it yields CASGKGGTGKNNEQFF.

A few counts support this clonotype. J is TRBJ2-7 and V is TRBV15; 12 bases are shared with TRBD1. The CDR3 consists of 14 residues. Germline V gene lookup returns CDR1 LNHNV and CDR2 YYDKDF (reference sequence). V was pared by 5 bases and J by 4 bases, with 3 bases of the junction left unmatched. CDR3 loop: CATSRDRGLYEQYV. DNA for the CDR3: TGTGCCACCAGCCGGGACAGGGGGCTATACGAGCAGTACGTC.

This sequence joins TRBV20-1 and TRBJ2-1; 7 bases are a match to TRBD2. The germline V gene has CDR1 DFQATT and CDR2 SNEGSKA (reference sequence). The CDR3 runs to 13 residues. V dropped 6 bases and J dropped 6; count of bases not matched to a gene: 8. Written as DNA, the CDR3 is TGCAGTGCCCGGGGGTGGGGGGGCAATGAGCAGTTCTTC. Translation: CSARGWGGNEQFF.

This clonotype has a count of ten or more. In nucleotides, the CDR3 is TGCAGCGTACTAGCGGGAAGTTACGAGCAGTACTTC. Its protein is CSVLAGSYEQYF. The rearrangement links TRBV29-1 to TRBJ2-7; 10 positions match TRBD2. The CDR3 contains 12 residues. Trimming at V came to 6 bases and at J to 4 bases, leaving 3 bases not matched to a gene. The germline CDR1 and CDR2 sequences are SQVTM and ANQGSEA.

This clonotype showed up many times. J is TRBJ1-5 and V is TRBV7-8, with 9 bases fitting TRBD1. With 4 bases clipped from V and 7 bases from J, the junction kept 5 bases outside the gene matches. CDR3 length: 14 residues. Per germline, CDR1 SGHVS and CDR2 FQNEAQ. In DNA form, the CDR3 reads TGTGCCAGCAGCTCGACAGGGGGTGGACAGCCCCAGCATTTT. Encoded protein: CASSSTGGGQPQHF.

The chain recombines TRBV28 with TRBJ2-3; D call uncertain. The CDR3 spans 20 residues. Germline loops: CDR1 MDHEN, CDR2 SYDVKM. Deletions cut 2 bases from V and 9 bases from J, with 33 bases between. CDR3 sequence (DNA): TGTGCCAGCAGTTTAGCCCGACACCCCCACGATGATGAACGTAGGGAAACGCAGTATTTT. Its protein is CASSLARHPHDDERRETQYF.

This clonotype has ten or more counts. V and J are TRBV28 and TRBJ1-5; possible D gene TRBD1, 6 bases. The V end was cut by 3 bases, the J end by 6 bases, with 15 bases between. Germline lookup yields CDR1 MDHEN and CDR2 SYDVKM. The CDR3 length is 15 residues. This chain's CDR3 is CASSFRQAGGQPQHF. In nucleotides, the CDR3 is TGTGCCAGCAGTTTCCGACAGGCTGGGGGTCAGCCCCAGCATTTT.

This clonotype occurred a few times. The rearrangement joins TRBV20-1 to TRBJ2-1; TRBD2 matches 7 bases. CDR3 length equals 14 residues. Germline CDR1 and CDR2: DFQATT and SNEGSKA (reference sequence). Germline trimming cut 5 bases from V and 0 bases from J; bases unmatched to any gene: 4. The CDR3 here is CSAAGGNSYNEQFF. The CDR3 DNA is TGCAGTGCTGCCGGGGGGAACTCCTACAATGAGCAGTTCTTC.

The CDR3 loop reads CSAKKQGARQPDTQYF. The CDR3 coding sequence is TGCAGTGCTAAGAAACAGGGGGCGCGTCAGCCAGATACGCAGTATTTT. The chain carries TRBV20-1 and TRBJ2-3, with 9 bases that match TRBD1. CDR1 is DFQATT and CDR2 is SNEGSKA in the germline V gene (reference sequence). The V and J ends lost 4 bases and 4 bases, in that order; junction bases with no gene match: 12. The CDR3 loop spans 16 amino acids.

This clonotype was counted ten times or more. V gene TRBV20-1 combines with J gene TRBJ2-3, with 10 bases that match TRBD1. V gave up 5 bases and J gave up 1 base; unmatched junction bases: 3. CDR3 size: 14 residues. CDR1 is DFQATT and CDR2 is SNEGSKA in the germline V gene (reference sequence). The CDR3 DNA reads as TGCAGTGCTCCGGACAGGGGGGGCACAGATACGCAGTATTTT. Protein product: CSAPDRGGTDTQYF.

The CDR3 DNA sequence: TGCAGCGTTGAAGGCCCGCTAGCGGGGGAAGAGACCCAGTACTTC. Protein: CSVEGPLAGEETQYF. V gene TRBV29-1 combines with J gene TRBJ2-5; TRBD2 agrees at 10 bases. The trim removed 1 base at V and 3 bases at J, leaving 5 bases unmatched. This CDR3 spans 15 amino acids. Germline V CDR1 and CDR2: SQVTM, ANQGSEA.

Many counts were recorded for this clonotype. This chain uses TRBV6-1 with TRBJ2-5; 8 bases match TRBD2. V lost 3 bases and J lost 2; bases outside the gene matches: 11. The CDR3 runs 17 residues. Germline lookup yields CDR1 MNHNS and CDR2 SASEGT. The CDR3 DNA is TGTGCCAGCAGTGATTGGGCCAGCGGGGGCCCACAAGAGACCCAGTACTTC. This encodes CASSDWASGGPQETQYF.

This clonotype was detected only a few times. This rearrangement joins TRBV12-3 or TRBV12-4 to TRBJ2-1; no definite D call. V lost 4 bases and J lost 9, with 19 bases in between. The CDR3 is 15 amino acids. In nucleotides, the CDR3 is TGTGCCAGCAGTTCCCCCAATAAGCAGTACGGTGAGCAGTTCTTC. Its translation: CASSSPNKQYGEQFF.